The next 5 T cell receptor beta chains were all read from a single sample in a study of molecular identifiers for immune sequencing clone quantification. Each CDR3 protein is one row after TCRdb ran MiXCR on the PCR reads. The sample holds about 500,000 distinct CDR3 sequences, roughly 24% seen once. Sequencing was carried out using naive CD8+ T cells from blood, with Jurkat cell RNA spiked in. This sample's subset: FACS-sorted CD8+CD4-CCR7+CD45RA+ naive T cells. The origin of the receptors is a human donor in good health. Some libraries in this study had Jurkat cell RNA spiked in.

For the CDR3, the DNA is TGTGCCAGTAGTCCACAACAGGGGTTGGCCTATGGCTACACCTTC. It is translated as CASSPQQGLAYGYTF. The chain combines TRBV19 with TRBJ1-2, with TRBD1 identical over 7 bases. Unmatched junction bases numbered 10, after V lost 5 bases and J lost 4 bases. The CDR3 has 15 residues. CDR1 LNHDA and CDR2 SQIVND come from the germline V gene (reference sequence).

This clonotype appeared a few times. In nucleotides, the CDR3 is TGTGCCAGCAGTTTTGCCCTAGTCCCAGATACGCAGTATTTT. This sequence encodes CASSFALVPDTQYF. V gene TRBV12-3 or TRBV12-4 combines with J gene TRBJ2-3; no reliable D call. Trimming removed 3 bases at V and 4 bases at J, with 11 bases between. CDR3 length: 14 amino acids.

This clonotype was counted a few times. The chain recombines TRBV13 with TRBJ1-1; D gene ambiguous. V was pared by 0 bases and J by 0 bases, with 14 bases between. This CDR3 contains 17 residues. Per the germline V gene, CDR1 is PRHDT and CDR2 is FYEKMQ (reference sequence). The CDR3 bases are TGTGCCAGCAGCTTAGGGGCAGGAGGCCTAATGAACACTGAAGCTTTCTTT. It is translated as CASSLGAGGLMNTEAFF.

This clonotype was seen many times. This chain connects TRBV29-1 to TRBJ2-3; 7 bases match TRBD2. CDR3 length equals 14 residues. Germline CDR1 and CDR2: SQVTM and ANQGSEA. After removal of 7 bases from V and 4 bases from J, the junction contained 11 bases not matched to a gene. The CDR3 here is CSARQASGADTQYF. The CDR3 coding sequence is TGCAGCGCGCGCCAGGCTAGCGGAGCAGATACGCAGTATTTT.

The chain is built from TRBV4-2 and TRBJ2-7; 9 nucleotides line up with TRBD2. V was clipped by 0 bases and J by 4 bases; unmatched bases: 16. The CDR3 has 19 amino acids. CDR1 is LGHNA and CDR2 is YNFKEQ in the germline V gene. This CDR3 reads CASSQDLSWREGHRYEQYF. For the CDR3, the DNA is TGTGCCAGCAGCCAAGATCTTTCTTGGCGGGAGGGCCACCGGTACGAGCAGTACTTC.